Listed here are 8 T cell receptor beta chains from one sample, sequenced in a study of cytomegalovirus exposure and HLA in healthy donors. Vbeta (60) and Jbeta (13) primers were used in the PCR. Assay: immunoSEQ multiplex PCR; the TCRdb copy retains only in-frame clones and omits some. The listing contains 60,000 to 75,000 clones. Sequencing was carried out using PBMCs. Receptors were obtained from a woman in her thirties in good health and CMV-seronegative.

The J gene is TRBJ1-1, the V gene TRBV14; no definite D call. Germline CDR1 reads SGHDN; CDR2 reads FVKESK. This CDR3 is 15 amino acids long. V was shortened by 4 bases and J by 4 bases, with 16 bases between the two germline ends. The CDR3 DNA follows: TGTGCCAGCAGCCTTTACAGAGACCGGGGCACTGAAGCTTTCTTT. Protein sequence: CASSLYRDRGTEAFF.

The J gene is TRBJ1-3, the V gene TRBV6-5, with TRBD1 matching over 8 bases. Germline V gives CDR1 MNHEY, CDR2 SVGAGI. This CDR3 is 16 amino acids long. The V and J ends lost 0 bases and 4 bases, in that order; junction bases with no gene match: 5. As DNA, the CDR3 is TGTGCCAGCAGTTACTCAAAGGACAGGGAGGGAAACACCATATATTTT. Protein product: CASSYSKDREGNTIYF.

This sequence joins TRBV6-5 and TRBJ2-7; a weak D match, TRBD1 (5 bases). V dropped 2 bases and J dropped 1 base, with 9 bases sitting between them. This CDR3 is 14 amino acids long. Per germline, CDR1 MNHEY and CDR2 SVGAGI. The CDR3 loop is CASSYQQESYEQYF. The DNA for the CDR3 is TGTGCCAGCAGTTACCAACAGGAATCCTACGAGCAGTACTTC.

CDR3 protein: CASSLATTGAAYEQYF. The CDR3, as DNA: TGCGCCAGCAGCTTGGCCACGACAGGGGCCGCCTACGAGCAGTACTTC. The rearrangement joins TRBV5-1 to TRBJ2-7, with 8 nucleotides matching TRBD1. The CDR3 has 16 amino acids. Looked up from germline, CDR1 is SGHRS and CDR2 is YFSETQ. V was pared by 0 bases and J by 2 bases, with 7 bases of the junction left unmatched.

The CDR3 is CASSYYRQGPTGELFF. The DNA for the CDR3 is TGTGCCAGCAGCTACTATAGACAGGGCCCCACCGGGGAGCTGTTTTTT. J is TRBJ2-2 and V is TRBV2; 7 nucleotides match TRBD1. The germline CDR1 and CDR2 sequences are SNHLY and FYNNEI. This CDR3 region has 16 residues. The junction had 11 bases not matched to a gene; V was cut back by 6 bases and J by 4 bases.

The DNA of the CDR3 is TGCGCCAGAGGTCCACAGGGGAACTCTGGGGCCAACGTCCTGACTTTC. Translating gives CARGPQGNSGANVLTF. The rearrangement joins TRBV5-1 to TRBJ2-6, with 7 bases fitting TRBD1. From germline, CDR1 is SGHRS and CDR2 YFSETQ. The CDR3 consists of 16 residues. J gave up 0 bases and V 8 bases, and 8 bases lay outside the gene matches.

The chain couples TRBV25-1 to TRBJ2-1; the D gene is possibly TRBD2 (5 bases). Germline V gene lookup returns CDR1 MGHDK and CDR2 SYGVNS. The germline V and J ends were trimmed by 3 bases and 3 bases, with 15 bases remaining between them. This CDR3 is built from 16 residues. The CDR3 DNA sequence: TGTGCCAGCAGTGACCCCACCCGAGGGAACTACAATGAGCAGTTCTTC. The encoded protein is CASSDPTRGNYNEQFF.

This chain uses TRBV6-5 with TRBJ1-5; TRBD1 matches at 7 bases. The CDR3 is made up of 15 amino acids. V lost 0 bases and J lost 7; bases outside the gene matches: 6. Germline CDR1 is MNHEY and CDR2 is SVGAGI. The CDR3 nucleotides read TGTGCCAGCAGTTACTCCCCCAGGGGGAACCAGCCCCAGCATTTT. Its translation: CASSYSPRGNQPQHF.